This T cell receptor (beta chain) was observed in a study of PD-1 blockade in classical Hodgkin lymphoma. Study-level background: Administration of nivolumab to patients was at 3 mg/kg intravenously every 2 weeks.

Profiled with immunoSEQ multiplex PCR; TCRdb holds only in-frame clones, not every one. Among nearly 100,000 clones listed, around 80% were seen once. This clone was picked up one time. Trimming took 6 bases from V and 0 from J; bases not matched to a gene: 6. Germline CDR1 MRHNA, CDR2 SNTAGT. The CDR3 has 16 amino acids. Patients all relapsed after autologous stem cell transplantation, and there was variation in brentuximab vedotin exposure. The clonotype was recovered from a human donor with classical Hodgkin lymphoma. The sample here was peripheral blood mononuclear cells (PBMCs), taken at baseline. The chain joins TRBV6-4 to TRBJ2-1, with 9 positions matching TRBD1. The CDR3, as DNA: TGTGCCAGCAGCGCGGGACAGGGTAGCTCCTACAATGAGCAGTTCTTC. Its protein product is CASSAGQGSSYNEQFF.